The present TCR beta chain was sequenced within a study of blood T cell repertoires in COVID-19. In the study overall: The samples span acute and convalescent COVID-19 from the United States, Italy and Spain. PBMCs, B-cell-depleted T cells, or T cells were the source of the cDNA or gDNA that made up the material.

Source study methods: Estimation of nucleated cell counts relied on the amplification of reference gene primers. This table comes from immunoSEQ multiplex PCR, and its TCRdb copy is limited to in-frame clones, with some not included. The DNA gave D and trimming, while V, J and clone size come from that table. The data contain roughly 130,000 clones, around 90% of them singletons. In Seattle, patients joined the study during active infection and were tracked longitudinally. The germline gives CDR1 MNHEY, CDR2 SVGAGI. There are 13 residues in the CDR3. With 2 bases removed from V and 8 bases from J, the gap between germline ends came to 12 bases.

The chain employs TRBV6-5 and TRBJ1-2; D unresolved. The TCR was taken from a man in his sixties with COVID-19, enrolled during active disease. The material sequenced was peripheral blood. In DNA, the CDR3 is TGTGCCAGCAGTTACGGCAACTATGGGGGCTACACCTTC. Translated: CASSYGNYGGYTF.